This TCR beta chain was obtained from a study of blood T cell repertoires in COVID-19. Study summary: The United States, Italy and Spain supplied acute and convalescent COVID-19 samples.

This table comes from immunoSEQ multiplex PCR, and its TCRdb copy is limited to in-frame clones, with some not included. The sample yields about 120,000 clones, 60% to 80% seen once. V was pared by 0 bases and J by 2 bases, with 7 bases between. From germline, CDR1 is MGHRA and CDR2 YSYEKL. The CDR3 totals 14 residues. This clone has just a few counts. The sequence came from a woman older than 75 with active or convalescent COVID-19. J is TRBJ1-2 and V is TRBV4-1, with D maybe TRBD1 (5 bases). The source material was peripheral blood. CDR3 protein: CASSQDDRNYGYTF. CDR3 sequence (DNA): TGCGCCAGCAGCCAAGACGACAGAAACTATGGCTACACCTTC.